One sample yielded the 9 T cell receptor beta chains listed below, sequenced in a study of shared T cell receptors in the human thymus. The data were produced by immunoSEQ multiplex PCR, yet TCRdb's version contains in-frame clones alone and is incomplete. Of 500,000 to 550,000 clones in the sample, about 80% were seen once. This sample was also put to use in a study of human thymus T cells.

Sequenced: thymocytes. The receptors were gathered from a boy in the first two years of life with a congenital heart defect.

The chain recombines TRBV5-8 with TRBJ1-2; D perhaps matches TRBD1 (6 bases). The V gene's germline CDR1 is SGHTS and CDR2 YDEGEE. The CDR3 spans 14 residues. V shed 2 bases and J shed 2 bases, with 10 bases lying between them. CDR3 coding DNA: TGTGCCAGCAGCTTCCCCCAGGGGAACTATGGCTACACCTTC. It encodes CASSFPQGNYGYTF.

This chain joins TRBV21-1 and TRBJ2-7; the table's D call TRBD1 went unverified against the DNA. TRBV21-1 is an annotated pseudogene. This CDR3 region has 20 residues. The CDR3 DNA is TGTGCCAGCCATCGCGAGGGGACAGGGGGCGCCGAGCGGGGGCCCCACGAGCAGTACTTC. Encoded protein: CASHREGTGGAERGPHEQYF.

The chain carries TRBV4-2 and TRBJ2-3; TRBD2 aligns across 8 bases. The germline V gene encodes CDR1 LGHNA and CDR2 YNFKEQ. This CDR3 is 16 amino acids long. Trimming removed 4 bases from V and 3 bases from J; junction bases left unmatched: 9. This CDR3 is CASSLDETSVTDTQYF. The CDR3 coding sequence is TGTGCCAGCAGCCTGGACGAGACTAGCGTAACAGATACGCAGTATTTT.

The genes are TRBV12-5 and TRBJ2-2; TRBD2 matches 7 bases. Unmatched junction bases numbered 0, after V lost 5 bases and J lost 6 bases. Germline values: CDR1 LGHNT, CDR2 FRNRAP. This CDR3 is built from 12 residues. This CDR3 reads CASGREAGELFF. The CDR3 nucleotides are TGTGCTAGTGGTCGGGAGGCCGGGGAGCTGTTTTTT.

In DNA, the CDR3 is TGCGCCAGCAGCTTAAGACTAGCGGGAGGGCCGTCAATCTCCTACGAGCAGTACTTC. This gives the protein CASSLRLAGGPSISYEQYF. The genes are TRBV5-1 and TRBJ2-7; the match to TRBD2 covers 14 bases. The CDR3 sequence is 19 residues long. Trimming at V came to 2 bases and at J to 0 bases, leaving 10 bases not matched to a gene. The germline CDR1 and CDR2 sequences are SGHRS and YFSETQ.

A remark on this clone: Sequence at one end of the junction differs from germline and may be a read error. The chain couples TRBV15 to TRBJ1-5; 8 bases are shared with TRBD1. The CDR3 loop spans 16 amino acids. In germline, CDR1 is LNHNV, CDR2 YYDKDF (reference sequence). CDR3 in DNA: TGTGCCACCAGCCGAGAAGACAGGGGTCGATATCAGCCCCAGCATTTT. As protein: CATSREDRGRYQPQHF.

V is TRBV6-5 and J is TRBJ2-7, with 7 bases that match TRBD2. V dropped 3 bases and J dropped 5; count of bases not matched to a gene: 13. The CDR3 sequence is 16 residues long. In germline, CDR1 is MNHEY, CDR2 SVGAGI. The CDR3 is CASSYPYGEGQNEQYF. CDR3 nucleotide sequence: TGTGCCAGCAGTTATCCGTACGGGGAGGGGCAAAACGAGCAGTACTTC.

This chain connects TRBV11-2 to TRBJ2-3; TRBD2 matches at 8 bases. V was clipped by 1 base and J by 0 bases; unmatched bases: 9. This CDR3 is built from 18 residues. Germline-derived CDR1 and CDR2 are SGHAT and FQNNGV. CDR3 sequence (DNA): TGTGCCAGCAGCTTAGTGGGCCCTAGCGGGTTTAGCACAGATACGCAGTATTTT. Amino acids: CASSLVGPSGFSTDTQYF.

The J gene is TRBJ1-1, the V gene TRBV28, with 10 positions matching TRBD1. Germline V CDR1 and CDR2: MDHEN, SYDVKM. This CDR3 spans 18 amino acids. With 4 bases clipped from V and 4 bases from J, the junction kept 15 bases outside the gene matches. The CDR3 reads CASSSIRPGQGTRTEAFF. The CDR3 nucleotides read TGTGCCAGCAGTTCGATACGTCCGGGACAGGGGACGCGCACTGAAGCTTTCTTT. The variable domain in full, completed from reference TRBV28 and TRBJ1-1, reads DVKVTQSSRYLVKRTGEKVFLECVQDMDHENMFWYRQDPGLGLRLIYFSYDVKMKEKGDIPEGYSVSREKKERFSLILESASTNQTSMYLCASSSIRPGQGTRTEAFFGQGTRLTVV.